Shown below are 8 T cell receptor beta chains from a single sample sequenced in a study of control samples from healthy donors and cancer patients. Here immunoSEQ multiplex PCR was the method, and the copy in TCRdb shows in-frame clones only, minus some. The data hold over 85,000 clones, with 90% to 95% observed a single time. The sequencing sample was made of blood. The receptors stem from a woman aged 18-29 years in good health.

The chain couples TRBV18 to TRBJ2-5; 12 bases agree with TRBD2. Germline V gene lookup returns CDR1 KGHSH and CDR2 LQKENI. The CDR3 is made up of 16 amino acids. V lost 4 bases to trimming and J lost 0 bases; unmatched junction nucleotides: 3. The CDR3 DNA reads TGTGCCAGCTCACACAGACTAGCGGGAGACCAAGAGACCCAGTACTTC. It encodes CASSHRLAGDQETQYF.

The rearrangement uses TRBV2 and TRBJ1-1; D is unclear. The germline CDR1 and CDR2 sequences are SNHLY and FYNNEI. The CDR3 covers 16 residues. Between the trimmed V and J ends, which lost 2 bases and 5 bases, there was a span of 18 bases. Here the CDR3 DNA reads TGTGCCAGCAGTGAATTTGGGAATCTGAAATCAACTGAAGCTTTCTTT. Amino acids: CASSEFGNLKSTEAFF.

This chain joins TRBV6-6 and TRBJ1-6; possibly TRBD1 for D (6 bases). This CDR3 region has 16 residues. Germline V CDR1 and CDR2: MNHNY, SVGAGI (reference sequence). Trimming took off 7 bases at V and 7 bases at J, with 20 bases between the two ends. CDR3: CASNYGVGASNSPLHF. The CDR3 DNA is TGTGCCAGCAACTACGGGGTGGGGGCTTCAAATTCACCCCTCCACTTT.

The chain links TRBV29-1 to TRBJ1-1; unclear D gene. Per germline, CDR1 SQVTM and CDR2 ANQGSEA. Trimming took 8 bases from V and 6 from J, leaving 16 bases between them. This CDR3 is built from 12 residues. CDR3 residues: CSSRRTGAEAFF. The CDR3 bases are TGCAGCTCCCGCCGTACGGGTGCTGAAGCTTTCTTT.

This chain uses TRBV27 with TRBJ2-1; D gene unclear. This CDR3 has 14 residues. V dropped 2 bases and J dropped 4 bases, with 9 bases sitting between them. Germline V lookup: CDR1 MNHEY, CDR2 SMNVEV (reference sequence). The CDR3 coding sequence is TGTGCCAGCAGTTTACTGGGCAATTACAATGAGCAGTTCTTC. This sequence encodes CASSLLGNYNEQFF.

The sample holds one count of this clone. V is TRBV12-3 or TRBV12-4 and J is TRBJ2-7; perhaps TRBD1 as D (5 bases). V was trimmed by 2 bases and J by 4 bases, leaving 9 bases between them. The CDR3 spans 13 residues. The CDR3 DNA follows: TGTGCCAGCAGTTTACAGGGTCATTACGAGCAGTACTTC. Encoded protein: CASSLQGHYEQYF.

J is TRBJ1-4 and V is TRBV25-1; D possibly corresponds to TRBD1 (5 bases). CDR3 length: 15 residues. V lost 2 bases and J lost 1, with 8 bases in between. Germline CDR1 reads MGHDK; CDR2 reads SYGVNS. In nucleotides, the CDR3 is TGTGCCAGCAGTGAACGGGGGGTAACTAATGAAAAACTGTTTTTT. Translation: CASSERGVTNEKLFF.

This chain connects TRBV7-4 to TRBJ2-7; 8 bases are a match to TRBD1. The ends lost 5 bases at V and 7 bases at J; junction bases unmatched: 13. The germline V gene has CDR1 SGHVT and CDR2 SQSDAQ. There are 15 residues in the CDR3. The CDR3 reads CASSLKGQVLGEQYF. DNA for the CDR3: TGTGCCAGCAGCCTCAAGGGACAGGTTTTGGGAGAGCAGTACTTC.